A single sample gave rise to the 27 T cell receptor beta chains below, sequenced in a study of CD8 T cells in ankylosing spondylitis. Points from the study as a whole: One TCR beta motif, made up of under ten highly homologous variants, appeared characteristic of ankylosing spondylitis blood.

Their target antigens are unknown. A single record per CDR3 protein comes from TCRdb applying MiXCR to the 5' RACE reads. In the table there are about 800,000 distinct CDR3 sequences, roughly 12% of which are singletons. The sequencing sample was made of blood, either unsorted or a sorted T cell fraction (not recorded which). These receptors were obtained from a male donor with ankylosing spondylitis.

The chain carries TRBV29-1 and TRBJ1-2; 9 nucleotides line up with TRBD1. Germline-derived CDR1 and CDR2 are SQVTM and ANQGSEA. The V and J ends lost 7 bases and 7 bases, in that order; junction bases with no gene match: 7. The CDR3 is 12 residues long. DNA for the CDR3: TGCAGCGCCAACAGGGGGCAGGGTGGCTACACCTTC. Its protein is CSANRGQGGYTF.

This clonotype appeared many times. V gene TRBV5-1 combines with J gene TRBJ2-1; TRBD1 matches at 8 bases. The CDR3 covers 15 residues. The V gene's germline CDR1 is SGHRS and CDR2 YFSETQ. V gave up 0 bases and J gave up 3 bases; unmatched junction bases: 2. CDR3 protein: CASSLAGGIYNEQFF. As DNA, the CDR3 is TGCGCCAGCAGCTTGGCAGGGGGCATCTACAATGAGCAGTTCTTC.

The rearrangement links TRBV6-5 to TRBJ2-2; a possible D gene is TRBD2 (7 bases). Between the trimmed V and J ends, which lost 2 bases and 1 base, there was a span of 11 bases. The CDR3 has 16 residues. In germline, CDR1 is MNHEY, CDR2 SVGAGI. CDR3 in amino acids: CASSYGGAENTGELFF. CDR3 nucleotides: TGTGCCAGCAGTTACGGGGGGGCAGAGAACACCGGGGAGCTGTTTTTT.

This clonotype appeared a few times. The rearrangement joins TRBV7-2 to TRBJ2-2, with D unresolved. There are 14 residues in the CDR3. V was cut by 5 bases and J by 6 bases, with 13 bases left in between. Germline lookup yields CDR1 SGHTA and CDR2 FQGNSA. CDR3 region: CASSPVDWAGELFF. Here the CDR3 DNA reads TGTGCCAGCAGCCCGGTCGACTGGGCCGGGGAGCTGTTTTTT.

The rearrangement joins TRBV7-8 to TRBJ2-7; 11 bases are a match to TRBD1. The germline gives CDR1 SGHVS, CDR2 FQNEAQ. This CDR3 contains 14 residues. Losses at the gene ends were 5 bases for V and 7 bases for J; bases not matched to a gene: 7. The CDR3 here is CASSLRTGGGEQYF. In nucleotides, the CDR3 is TGTGCCAGCAGCCTAAGGACAGGGGGCGGAGAGCAGTACTTC. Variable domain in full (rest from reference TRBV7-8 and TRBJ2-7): GAGVSQSPRYKVAKRGQDVALRCDPISGHVSLFWYQQALGQGPEFLTYFQNEAQLDKSGLPSDRFFAERPEGSVSTLKIQRTQQEDSAVYLCASSLRTGGGEQYFGPGTRLTVT.

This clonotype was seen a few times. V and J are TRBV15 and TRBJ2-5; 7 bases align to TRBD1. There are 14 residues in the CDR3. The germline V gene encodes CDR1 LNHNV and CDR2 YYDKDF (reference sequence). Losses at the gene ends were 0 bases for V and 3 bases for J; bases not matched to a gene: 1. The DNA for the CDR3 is TGTGCCACCAGCAGAGATCAGGGGGAAGAGACCCAGTACTTC. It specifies CATSRDQGEETQYF.

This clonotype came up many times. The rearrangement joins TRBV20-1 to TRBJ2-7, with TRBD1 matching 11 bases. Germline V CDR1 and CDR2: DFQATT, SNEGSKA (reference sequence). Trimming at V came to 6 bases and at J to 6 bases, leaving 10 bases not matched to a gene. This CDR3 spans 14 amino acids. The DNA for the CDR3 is TGCAGTGCGTATGGGACAGGGGGTATTGGCGAGCAGTACTTC. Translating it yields CSAYGTGGIGEQYF.

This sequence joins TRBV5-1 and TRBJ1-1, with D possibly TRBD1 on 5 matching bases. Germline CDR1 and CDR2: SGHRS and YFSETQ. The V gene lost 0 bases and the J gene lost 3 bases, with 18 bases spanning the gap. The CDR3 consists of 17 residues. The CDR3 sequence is CASSLEAGKQKDTEAFF. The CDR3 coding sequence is TGCGCCAGCAGCTTGGAGGCAGGGAAACAGAAGGACACTGAAGCTTTCTTT.

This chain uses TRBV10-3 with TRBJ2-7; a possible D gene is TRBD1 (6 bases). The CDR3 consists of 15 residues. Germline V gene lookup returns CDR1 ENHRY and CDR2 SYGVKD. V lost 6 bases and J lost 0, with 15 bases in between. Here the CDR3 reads CAIRGHTSSSYEQYF. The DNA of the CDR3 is TGTGCCATCAGGGGACATACATCATCCTCCTACGAGCAGTACTTC.

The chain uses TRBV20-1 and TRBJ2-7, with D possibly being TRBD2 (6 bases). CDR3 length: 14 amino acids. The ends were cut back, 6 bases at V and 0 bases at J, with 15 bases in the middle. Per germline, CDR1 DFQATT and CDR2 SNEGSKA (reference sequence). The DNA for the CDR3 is TGCAGTGCCCTCGAGCGGGCTTACTCCTACGAGCAGTACTTC. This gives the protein CSALERAYSYEQYF.

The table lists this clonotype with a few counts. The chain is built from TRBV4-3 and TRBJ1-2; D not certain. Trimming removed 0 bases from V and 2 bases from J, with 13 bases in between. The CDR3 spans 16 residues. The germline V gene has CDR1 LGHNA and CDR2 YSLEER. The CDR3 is CASSQDFLKGNYGYTF. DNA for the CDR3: TGCGCCAGCAGCCAAGACTTTCTGAAGGGCAACTATGGCTACACCTTC.

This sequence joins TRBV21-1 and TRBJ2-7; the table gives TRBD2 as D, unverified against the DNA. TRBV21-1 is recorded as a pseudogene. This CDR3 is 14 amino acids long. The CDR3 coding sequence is TGTGCCAGCAGCAAAAAGGGAAGGCCCTACGAGCAGTACTTC. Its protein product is CASSKKGRPYEQYF.

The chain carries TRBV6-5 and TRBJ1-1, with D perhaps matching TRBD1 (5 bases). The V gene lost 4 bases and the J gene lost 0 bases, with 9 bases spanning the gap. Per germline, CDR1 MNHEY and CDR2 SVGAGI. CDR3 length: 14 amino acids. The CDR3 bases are TGTGCCAGCAGTTTCAGGGTGGTGAACACTGAAGCTTTCTTT. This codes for CASSFRVVNTEAFF.

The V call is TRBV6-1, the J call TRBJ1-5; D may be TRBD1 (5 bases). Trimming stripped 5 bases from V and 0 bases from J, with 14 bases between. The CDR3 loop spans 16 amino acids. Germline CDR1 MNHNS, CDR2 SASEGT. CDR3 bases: TGTGCCAGCAGTCGAAGGGACGGCTATAGCAATCAGCCCCAGCATTTT. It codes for CASSRRDGYSNQPQHF.

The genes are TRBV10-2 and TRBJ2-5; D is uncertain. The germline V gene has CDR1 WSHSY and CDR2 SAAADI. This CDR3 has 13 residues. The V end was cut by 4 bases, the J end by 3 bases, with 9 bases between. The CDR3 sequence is CASSVGRKETQYF. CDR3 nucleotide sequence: TGCGCCAGCAGTGTTGGCAGAAAAGAGACCCAGTACTTC.

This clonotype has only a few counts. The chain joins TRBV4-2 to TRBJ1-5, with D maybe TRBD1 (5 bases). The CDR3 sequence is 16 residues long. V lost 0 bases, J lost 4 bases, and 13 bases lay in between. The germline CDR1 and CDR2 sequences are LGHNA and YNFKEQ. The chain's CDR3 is CASSQDGGTENQPQHF. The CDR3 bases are TGTGCCAGCAGCCAAGATGGGGGGACTGAGAATCAGCCCCAGCATTTT.

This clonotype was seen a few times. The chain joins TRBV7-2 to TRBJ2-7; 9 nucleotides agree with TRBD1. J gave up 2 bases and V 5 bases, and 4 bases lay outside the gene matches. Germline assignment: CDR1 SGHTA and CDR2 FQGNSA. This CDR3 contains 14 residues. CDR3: CASSRRTGAYEQYF. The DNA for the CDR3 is TGTGCCAGCAGCAGGAGGACAGGGGCCTACGAGCAGTACTTC.

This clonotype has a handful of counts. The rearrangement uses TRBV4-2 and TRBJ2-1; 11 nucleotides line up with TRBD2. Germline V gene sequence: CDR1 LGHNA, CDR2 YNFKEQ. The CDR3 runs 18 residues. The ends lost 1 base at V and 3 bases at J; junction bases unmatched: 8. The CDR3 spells CASSQGEIAGGNYNEQFF. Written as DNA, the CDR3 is TGTGCCAGCAGCCAAGGGGAAATAGCGGGAGGGAACTACAATGAGCAGTTCTTC.

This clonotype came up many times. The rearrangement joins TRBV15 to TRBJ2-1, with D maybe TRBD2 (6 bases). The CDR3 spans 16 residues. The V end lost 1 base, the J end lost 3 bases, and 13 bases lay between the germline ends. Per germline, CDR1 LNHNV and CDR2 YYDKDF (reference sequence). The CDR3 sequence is CATSRARAGLYNEQFF. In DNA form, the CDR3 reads TGTGCCACCAGCAGAGCGAGAGCGGGCCTCTACAATGAGCAGTTCTTC.

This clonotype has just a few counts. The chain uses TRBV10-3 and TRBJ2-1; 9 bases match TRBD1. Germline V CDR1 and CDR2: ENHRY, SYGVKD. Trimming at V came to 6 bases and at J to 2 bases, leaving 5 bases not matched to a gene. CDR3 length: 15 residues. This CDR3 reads CAIRLQGATYNEQFF. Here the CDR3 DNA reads TGTGCCATCAGATTACAGGGGGCTACCTACAATGAGCAGTTCTTC.

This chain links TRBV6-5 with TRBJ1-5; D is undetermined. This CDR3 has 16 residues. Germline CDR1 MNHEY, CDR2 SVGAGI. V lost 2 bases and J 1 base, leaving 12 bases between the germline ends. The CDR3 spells CASSYPEGGSNQPQHF. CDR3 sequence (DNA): TGTGCCAGCAGTTACCCCGAGGGAGGGAGCAATCAGCCCCAGCATTTT.

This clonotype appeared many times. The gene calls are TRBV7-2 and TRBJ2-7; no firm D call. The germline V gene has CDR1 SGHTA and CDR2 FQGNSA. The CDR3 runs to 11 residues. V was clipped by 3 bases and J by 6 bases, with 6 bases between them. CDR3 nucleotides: TGTGCCAGCAGCTTTCATGGCGAGCAGTACTTC. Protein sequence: CASSFHGEQYF. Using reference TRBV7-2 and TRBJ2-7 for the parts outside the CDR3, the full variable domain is GAGVSQSPSNKVTEKGKDVELRCDPISGHTALYWYRQSLGQGLEFLIYFQGNSAPDKSGLPSDRFSAERTGGSVSTLTIQRTQQEDSAVYLCASSFHGEQYFGPGTRLTVT.

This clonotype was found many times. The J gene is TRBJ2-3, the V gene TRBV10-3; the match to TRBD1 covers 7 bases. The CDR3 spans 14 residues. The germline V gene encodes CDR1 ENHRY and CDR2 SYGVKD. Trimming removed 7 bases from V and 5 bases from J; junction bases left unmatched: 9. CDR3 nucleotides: TGTGCCATCACCGGGACAGAACGGGGAGATACGCAGTATTTT. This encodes CAITGTERGDTQYF.

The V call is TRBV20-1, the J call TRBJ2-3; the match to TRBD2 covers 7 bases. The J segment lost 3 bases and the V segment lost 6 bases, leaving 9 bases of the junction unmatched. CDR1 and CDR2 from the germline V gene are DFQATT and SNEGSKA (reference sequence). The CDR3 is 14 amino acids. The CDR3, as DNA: TGCAGTGCCCCGGGCGGGAGTTTAACAGATACGCAGTATTTT. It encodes CSAPGGSLTDTQYF.

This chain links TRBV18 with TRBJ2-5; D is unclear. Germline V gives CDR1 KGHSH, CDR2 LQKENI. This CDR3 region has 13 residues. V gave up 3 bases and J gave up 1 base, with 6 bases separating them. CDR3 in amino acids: CASSPVVQETQYF. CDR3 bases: TGTGCCAGCTCACCGGTGGTCCAAGAGACCCAGTACTTC.

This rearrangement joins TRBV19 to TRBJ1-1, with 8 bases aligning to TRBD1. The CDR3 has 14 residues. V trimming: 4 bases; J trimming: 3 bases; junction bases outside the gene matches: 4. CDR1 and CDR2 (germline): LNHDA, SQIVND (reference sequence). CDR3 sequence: CASSTTGAYTEAFF. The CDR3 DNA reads TGTGCCAGTAGTACGACAGGGGCGTACACTGAAGCTTTCTTT.

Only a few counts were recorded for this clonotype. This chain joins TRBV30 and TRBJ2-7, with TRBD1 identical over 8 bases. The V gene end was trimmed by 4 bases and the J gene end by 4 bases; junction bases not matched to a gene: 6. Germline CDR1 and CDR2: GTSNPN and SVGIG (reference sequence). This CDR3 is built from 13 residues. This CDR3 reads CAWTWQGAYEQYF. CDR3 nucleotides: TGTGCCTGGACCTGGCAGGGGGCTTACGAGCAGTACTTC.